Presented here are 25 T cell receptor beta chains from one specimen sequenced in a study of CD8 T cells in ankylosing spondylitis. TCRdb recomputed calls from the 5' RACE reads with MiXCR, one row per CDR3 protein. The sample carries 150,000 to 200,000 distinct CDR3 sequences, around 18% recorded once. The sample consisted of blood, either unsorted or a sorted T cell fraction (not recorded which). These receptors came from a male donor with ankylosing spondylitis or in good health (not recorded which).

This chain links TRBV4-1 with TRBJ2-3; 8 bases are a match to TRBD2. The V and J ends lost 0 bases and 2 bases, in that order; junction bases with no gene match: 4. CDR3 size: 16 residues. Germline V gene sequence: CDR1 MGHRA, CDR2 YSYEKL. CDR3 sequence (DNA): TGCGCCAGCAGCCAAGAGACTAGCGAGTTCACAGATACGCAGTATTTT. Amino acids: CASSQETSEFTDTQYF.

This clonotype was observed many times. V is TRBV5-1 and J is TRBJ1-2, with no clear D. This CDR3 has 13 residues. Germline CDR1 reads SGHRS; CDR2 reads YFSETQ. V gave up 4 bases and J gave up 2 bases, with 9 bases separating them. This CDR3 reads CASSPGENYGYTF. CDR3 nucleotides: TGCGCCAGCAGCCCGGGCGAGAACTATGGCTACACCTTC.

The rearrangement links TRBV14 to TRBJ2-1; TRBD2 aligns across 9 bases. CDR3 length equals 16 residues. J lost 5 bases, V lost 1 base, and 6 bases had no gene match. Germline V gene data show CDR1 as SGHDN and CDR2 as FVKESK. The CDR3 DNA reads as TGTGCCAGCAGCCAAGCCAGGACTAGCGCGAACAATGAGCAGTTCTTC. This encodes CASSQARTSANNEQFF. Combining the CDR3 with reference TRBV14 and TRBJ2-1 gives the whole variable domain EAGVTQFPSHSVIEKGQTVTLRCDPISGHDNLYWYRRVMGKEIKFLLHFVKESKQDESGMPNNRFLAERTGGTYSTLKVQPAELEDSGVYFCASSQARTSANNEQFFGPGTRLTVL.

This clonotype was observed at least ten times. This chain uses TRBV5-1 with TRBJ2-3, with D possibly matching TRBD2 (5 bases). Germline CDR1 SGHRS, CDR2 YFSETQ. The CDR3 covers 16 residues. V lost 3 bases and J lost 0, with 14 bases in between. CDR3 sequence reads: CASSSFPRESTDTQYF. The CDR3 DNA reads TGCGCCAGCAGCTCTTTCCCGAGGGAAAGCACAGATACGCAGTATTTT.

This clonotype was counted between two and nine times. The chain joins TRBV4-1 to TRBJ1-2; 7 bases match TRBD1. V was pared by 2 bases and J by 8 bases, with 14 bases of the junction left unmatched. CDR1 is MGHRA and CDR2 is YSYEKL in the germline V gene. The CDR3 extends over 16 amino acids. The CDR3 sequence: CASSQQPGQQSGGYTF. DNA for the CDR3: TGCGCCAGCAGCCAACAACCGGGACAGCAATCGGGGGGCTACACCTTC.

This chain connects TRBV5-1 to TRBJ2-2, with D maybe TRBD1 (5 bases). Germline V gene lookup returns CDR1 SGHRS and CDR2 YFSETQ. The CDR3 sequence is 15 residues long. V was cut by 4 bases and J by 5 bases, with 15 bases left in between. CDR3 nucleotide sequence: TGCGCCAGCAGCCCAAGGACACCCAGGACCGGGGAGCTGTTTTTT. The encoded protein is CASSPRTPRTGELFF.

This clonotype was detected a few times. The rearrangement links TRBV27 to TRBJ1-1, with D unclear. CDR3 length: 13 residues. V was trimmed by 3 bases and J by 4 bases, leaving 9 bases between them. Germline V lookup: CDR1 MNHEY, CDR2 SMNVEV (reference sequence). In DNA, the CDR3 is TGTGCCAGCAGTTTTCTGAGGTTCACTGAAGCTTTCTTT. Translation gives CASSFLRFTEAFF.

This clonotype was observed at least ten times. This chain links TRBV4-1 with TRBJ2-7; no firm D call. The CDR3 spans 12 residues. Trimming stripped 4 bases from V and 4 bases from J, with 8 bases between. Germline V gene sequence: CDR1 MGHRA, CDR2 YSYEKL. This CDR3 reads CASSPDMYEQYF. Here the CDR3 DNA reads TGCGCCAGCAGCCCAGACATGTACGAGCAGTACTTC.

The chain joins TRBV10-3 to TRBJ1-5; 9 bases are a match to TRBD1. Germline V lookup: CDR1 ENHRY, CDR2 SYGVKD. Losses at the gene ends were 8 bases for V and 5 bases for J; bases not matched to a gene: 1. The CDR3 consists of 12 residues. The DNA for the CDR3 is TGTGCCATCCGGACAGGGGATCAGCCCCAGCATTTT. Encoded protein: CAIRTGDQPQHF.

The chain has TRBV7-1 and TRBJ2-4; D ambiguous. TRBV7-1 is treated as an ORF (open reading frame) with a function not yet certain. CDR3 size: 16 residues. Trimming left V 5 bases short and J 1 base short, with 15 bases between. CDR3 DNA: TGTGCCAGCAGCGTCACAGCCTTTGAGGCCAAAAACATTCAGTACTTC. This encodes CASSVTAFEAKNIQYF.

The rearrangement uses TRBV29-1 and TRBJ2-7, with D perhaps matching TRBD1 or TRBD2 (5 bases each). Germline CDR1 reads SQVTM; CDR2 reads ANQGSEA. V was clipped by 1 base and J by 4 bases, with 11 bases between them. The CDR3 runs 13 residues. The CDR3 loop is CSVEAGHAYEQYF. DNA of the CDR3: TGCAGCGTTGAAGCGGGGCATGCTTACGAGCAGTACTTC.

In this sample, this clonotype turned up many times. The chain is built from TRBV5-1 and TRBJ2-2; 7 bases line up with TRBD1. Germline loops: CDR1 SGHRS, CDR2 YFSETQ. Trimming at V came to 7 bases and at J to 1 base, leaving 7 bases not matched to a gene. CDR3 length equals 15 residues. The CDR3 loop reads CASGRRTGNTGELFF. CDR3 DNA: TGCGCCAGCGGTCGGCGGACAGGGAACACCGGGGAGCTGTTTTTT.

There are many counts of this clonotype. The V gene is TRBV7-8, the J gene TRBJ2-3; 9 nucleotides align to TRBD2. CDR3 length: 15 amino acids. Germline CDR1 is SGHVS and CDR2 is FQNEAQ. V was clipped by 8 bases and J by 1 base; unmatched bases: 7. This CDR3 is CASSRLAEGTDTQYF. DNA for the CDR3: TGTGCCAGCTCCCGACTAGCGGAGGGCACAGATACGCAGTATTTT.

The chain employs TRBV11-2 and TRBJ2-1; D possibly corresponds to TRBD2 (6 bases). Between the trimmed V and J ends, which lost 4 bases and 6 bases, there was a span of 13 bases. The CDR3 is 14 residues long. Germline CDR1 and CDR2: SGHAT and FQNNGV. The CDR3 loop is CASSSSVDVNEQFF. In DNA form, the CDR3 reads TGTGCCAGCAGCTCTAGCGTAGACGTCAATGAGCAGTTCTTC.

This clonotype appeared many times. The chain has TRBV10-3 and TRBJ1-1; the D is unclear. The CDR3 is 15 amino acids. Trimming shortened V by 0 bases and J by 1 base, and 9 bases separated the two germline ends. Germline CDR1 reads ENHRY; CDR2 reads SYGVKD. The CDR3 is CAISESRRGNTEAFF. CDR3 DNA: TGTGCCATCAGTGAGTCCCGGCGGGGGAACACTGAAGCTTTCTTT.

About this clonotype itself: This may stem from a read error, because a much larger clone lies one nucleotide away. This chain uses TRBV28 with TRBJ2-2; D may be TRBD2 (8 bases). The CDR3 spans 18 residues. CDR1 and CDR2 (germline): MDHEN, SYDVKM. The CDR3 loop reads CASRLGGSVAGQTEELFF. The CDR3 region has the DNA TGTGCCAGCAGATTAGGGGGCTCGGTAGCGGGACAAACCGAGGAGCTGTTTTTT. Based on the CDR3 plus reference TRBV28 and TRBJ2-2, the full variable domain is DVKVTQSSRYLVKRTGEKVFLECVQDMDHENMFWYRQDPGLGLRLIYFSYDVKMKEKGDIPEGYSVSREKKERFSLILESASTNQTSMYLCASRLGGSVAGQTEELFFGEGSRLTVL.

A word on this clonotype: A much more abundant neighbour one base away suggests this may be a read error. The J gene is TRBJ1-2, the V gene TRBV5-1, with unresolved D. Between the trimmed V and J ends, which lost 4 bases and 10 bases, there was a span of 17 bases. Looked up from germline, CDR1 is SGHRS and CDR2 is YFSETQ. The CDR3 length is 13 residues. CDR3 residues: CASSISDGNDYTF. The CDR3 nucleotides read TGCGCCAGCAGCATTTCCGACGGGAATGACTACACCTTC.

The chain has TRBV27 and TRBJ2-2, with 7 bases identical to TRBD2. CDR3 length: 19 amino acids. The germline V gene encodes CDR1 MNHEY and CDR2 SMNVEV (reference sequence). Germline trimming cut 2 bases from V and 0 bases from J; bases unmatched to any gene: 12. CDR3 in amino acids: CASSLPREVPTTNTGELFF. CDR3 in DNA: TGTGCCAGCAGTTTACCCCGGGAGGTACCCACAACGAACACCGGGGAGCTGTTTTTT.

This clonotype has at least ten counts. The V call is TRBV9, the J call TRBJ2-2; D call uncertain. There are 17 residues in the CDR3. Trimming took 0 bases from V and 3 from J, leaving 15 bases between them. Per germline, CDR1 SGDLS and CDR2 YYNGEE. The CDR3 loop reads CASSVAPSLGYTGELFF. The DNA for the CDR3 is TGTGCCAGCAGCGTAGCTCCTTCCCTGGGGTACACCGGGGAGCTGTTTTTT.

This clonotype was counted many times. V gene TRBV20-1 combines with J gene TRBJ2-1; possible D gene TRBD2, 5 bases. This CDR3 is built from 14 residues. Trimming cost V 6 bases and J 0 bases, with 12 bases left between them. Germline lookup yields CDR1 DFQATT and CDR2 SNEGSKA (reference sequence). The CDR3 nucleotides are TGCAGTGCCGCAAGCGGTGGCTCCTACAATGAGCAGTTCTTC. Translation gives CSAASGGSYNEQFF.

This clonotype was observed many times. This chain uses TRBV30 with TRBJ1-2; no definite D call. V lost 1 base, J lost 3 bases, and 12 bases lay in between. Germline V gene sequence: CDR1 GTSNPN, CDR2 SVGIG (reference sequence). The CDR3 consists of 14 residues. The CDR3 reads CAWSASQRDYGYTF. The CDR3 DNA is TGTGCCTGGAGTGCCTCCCAGAGGGACTATGGCTACACCTTC.

The chain carries TRBV6-6 and TRBJ2-7; 10 bases line up with TRBD1. This CDR3 is 15 amino acids long. Unmatched junction bases numbered 11, after V lost 5 bases and J lost 7 bases. Germline V gene data show CDR1 as MNHNY and CDR2 as SVGAGI (reference sequence). This chain's CDR3 is CASSPRDRGRGEQYF. As DNA, the CDR3 is TGTGCCAGCAGTCCCCGGGACAGGGGAAGGGGGGAGCAGTACTTC.

V gene TRBV4-2 combines with J gene TRBJ2-2; maybe TRBD2 (5 bases). Germline CDR1 and CDR2: LGHNA and YNFKEQ. The ends were cut back, 0 bases at V and 3 bases at J, with 11 bases in the middle. This CDR3 region has 16 residues. CDR3 loop: CASSQERGIYTGELFF. CDR3 nucleotides: TGTGCCAGCAGCCAAGAACGAGGGATCTACACCGGGGAGCTGTTTTTT.

Many counts were recorded for this clonotype. The chain has TRBV28 and TRBJ2-3; 8 bases align to TRBD2. The CDR3 consists of 13 residues. V lost 10 bases, J lost 5 bases, and 8 bases stayed unmatched. Looked up from germline, CDR1 is MDHEN and CDR2 is SYDVKM. CDR3 residues: CATLGTSRDTQYF. CDR3 sequence (DNA): TGTGCCACCCTAGGGACTAGTAGAGATACGCAGTATTTT.

This clonotype has a handful of counts. V is TRBV9 and J is TRBJ2-1; D is unresolved. CDR3 length: 12 residues. Trimming cost V 1 base and J 8 bases, with 7 bases left between them. The germline gives CDR1 SGDLS, CDR2 YYNGEE. As DNA, the CDR3 is TGTGCCAGCAGCGTAATCAACGATGAGCAGTTCTTC. Its protein is CASSVINDEQFF.